These 20 T cell receptor beta chains share one sample of origin, sequenced in a study of neurological immune-mediated disorders. Stated time point: longitudinal time-point 3. TCRdb independently ran MiXCR on the 5' RACE reads; one entry per CDR3 protein. The sample shows roughly 45,000 distinct CDR3 sequences, about 14% of them seen only once. The sample was PBMCs. Receptors originate from a man between 25 and 39 years old in good health.

There are many counts of this clonotype. The chain recombines TRBV27 with TRBJ2-1; TRBD2 might be the D (6 bases). V dropped 3 bases and J dropped 4 bases, with 16 bases sitting between them. Germline lookup yields CDR1 MNHEY and CDR2 SMNVEV (reference sequence). CDR3 size: 16 residues. The CDR3 loop reads CASSFPTAGSYNEQFF. CDR3 DNA sequence: TGTGCCAGCAGTTTCCCGACCGCGGGGTCGTACAATGAGCAGTTCTTC.

This clonotype was detected many times. The genes are TRBV20-1 and TRBJ2-7; 9 bases align to TRBD2. The CDR3 extends over 15 amino acids. Germline CDR1 and CDR2: DFQATT and SNEGSKA (reference sequence). With 5 bases clipped from V and 6 bases from J, the junction kept 14 bases outside the gene matches. The CDR3 sequence: CSAFLSGSSSGEQYF. The CDR3 coding sequence is TGCAGTGCTTTTCTTAGCGGGAGTTCGTCCGGCGAGCAGTACTTC.

This clonotype was detected ten times or more. The gene calls are TRBV5-1 and TRBJ1-1, with D possibly matching TRBD1 (6 bases). From germline, CDR1 is SGHRS and CDR2 YFSETQ. V was cut by 0 bases and J by 6 bases, with 12 bases left in between. The CDR3 has 14 residues. The CDR3 is CASSLGQGSSEAFF. The CDR3 DNA is TGCGCCAGCAGCTTGGGTCAGGGGAGCTCTGAAGCTTTCTTT.

This clonotype was seen just once. V gene TRBV20-1 combines with J gene TRBJ1-5; D perhaps matches TRBD1 (6 bases). Germline lookup yields CDR1 DFQATT and CDR2 SNEGSKA (reference sequence). Trimming shortened V by 5 bases and J by 16 bases, and 24 bases separated the two germline ends. The CDR3 runs to 13 residues. CDR3 loop: CSAVDRLNQHQHF. Here the CDR3 DNA reads TGCAGTGCTGTAGACAGGCTAAATCAGCACCAACATTTT.

This clonotype has a count of ten or more. V and J are TRBV20-1 and TRBJ2-3; 8 bases are a match to TRBD1. V dropped 0 bases and J dropped 6; count of bases not matched to a gene: 8. The germline V gene has CDR1 DFQATT and CDR2 SNEGSKA (reference sequence). The CDR3 runs to 15 residues. As DNA, the CDR3 is TGCAGTGCTAGAGAATCGGCAGGGGGCTGGGATACGCAGTATTTT. This encodes CSARESAGGWDTQYF.

This clonotype was seen many times. The chain recombines TRBV28 with TRBJ1-1, with D tentatively TRBD1 (5 bases). CDR1 is MDHEN, CDR2 SYDVKM, per germline. V lost 3 bases, J lost 9 bases, and 11 bases lay in between. The CDR3 covers 12 residues. The CDR3 sequence is CASSFGGVQAFF. For the CDR3, the DNA is TGTGCCAGCAGTTTTGGGGGAGTTCAAGCTTTCTTT.

This clonotype was seen many times. The chain has TRBV9 and TRBJ2-2; D possibly matches TRBD1 or TRBD2 (5 bases each). CDR1 SGDLS and CDR2 YYNGEE come from the germline V gene. V lost 6 bases, J lost 0 bases, and 9 bases lay in between. CDR3 size: 14 residues. The CDR3 reads CASTGPANTGELFF. CDR3 coding DNA: TGTGCCAGCACGGGACCTGCGAACACCGGGGAGCTGTTTTTT. Variable domain in full (rest from reference TRBV9 and TRBJ2-2): DSGVTQTPKHLITATGQRVTLRCSPRSGDLSVYWYQQSLDQGLQFLIQYYNGEERAKGNILERFSAQQFPDLHSELNLSSLELGDSALYFCASTGPANTGELFFGEGSRLTVL.

Remarks on this clonotype: The limits of the CDR3 on the DNA are not certain, so only TCRdb's listed CDR3 is given. V gene TRBV5-1 combines with J gene TRBJ2-1; TRBD2 is taken as the D call from the table, unchecked against the DNA. Including both end residues, the CDR3 is 23 amino acids long. In germline, CDR1 is SGHRS, CDR2 YFSETQ. CDR3 protein: CASSFYICSAIHAGLADYNEQFF.

With respect to this clonotype: A much bigger clone sits one base away, suggesting this may be a read error. This chain links TRBV5-1 with TRBJ1-4; a weak D match, TRBD1 (6 bases). The CDR3 has 15 amino acids. Germline V CDR1 and CDR2: SGHRS, YFSETQ. The CDR3 coding sequence is TGCACCAGCAGCTTGGTGCCAGGGGTTGATGAAAAACTGTTTTTT. It codes for CTSSLVPGVDEKLFF.

The chain carries TRBV28 and TRBJ2-2; D may be TRBD1 (7 bases). Germline V lookup: CDR1 MDHEN, CDR2 SYDVKM. V shed 2 bases and J shed 6 bases, with 13 bases lying between them. The CDR3 sequence is 15 residues long. The CDR3: CASSLGAGQPGELFF. The CDR3 DNA follows: TGTGCCAGCAGTTTAGGGGCGGGACAGCCCGGGGAGCTGTTTTTT.

This clonotype has ten or more counts. The chain is built from TRBV11-2 and TRBJ2-2, with a weak D call TRBD2 (7 bases). Per germline, CDR1 SGHAT and CDR2 FQNNGV. Trimming took 4 bases from V and 7 from J, leaving 13 bases between them. This CDR3 has 14 residues. CDR3 protein: CASSSGRGNGELFF. In DNA, the CDR3 is TGTGCCAGCAGCTCAGGGAGGGGGAACGGGGAGCTGTTTTTT.

This clonotype showed up many times. This chain links TRBV29-1 with TRBJ2-1; 10 nucleotides match TRBD1. CDR3 length: 13 amino acids. V lost 4 bases to trimming and J lost 6 bases; unmatched junction nucleotides: 3. Germline assignment: CDR1 SQVTM and CDR2 ANQGSEA. CDR3 protein: CSVAGQGLNEQFF. CDR3 coding DNA: TGCAGCGTTGCGGGACAGGGGCTCAATGAGCAGTTCTTC.

This clonotype occurred many times. V and J are TRBV9 and TRBJ2-7; D is unresolved. The V end lost 4 bases, the J end lost 4 bases, and 12 bases lay between the germline ends. The germline CDR1 and CDR2 sequences are SGDLS and YYNGEE. This CDR3 has 13 residues. As DNA, the CDR3 is TGTGCCAGCAGCTACTTAGACTCTTACGAGCAGTACTTC. Its protein is CASSYLDSYEQYF.

This clonotype was detected ten times or more. The chain links TRBV7-2 to TRBJ2-1; D is uncertain. This CDR3 is 14 amino acids long. The germline V gene has CDR1 SGHTA and CDR2 FQGNSA. V was cut by 7 bases and J by 0 bases, with 10 bases left in between. CDR3 protein: CASISGDSYNEQFF. CDR3 in DNA: TGTGCCAGCATTTCGGGCGACTCCTACAATGAGCAGTTCTTC. Complete variable domain (other parts from reference TRBV7-2 and TRBJ2-1): GAGVSQSPSNKVTEKGKDVELRCDPISGHTALYWYRQSLGQGLEFLIYFQGNSAPDKSGLPSDRFSAERTGGSVSTLTIQRTQQEDSAVYLCASISGDSYNEQFFGPGTRLTVL.

This clonotype was seen more than once but under ten times. This rearrangement joins TRBV24-1 to TRBJ2-1; no firm D call. The CDR3 is made up of 12 amino acids. The V end was cut by 1 base, the J end by 5 bases, with 2 bases between. Germline values: CDR1 KGHDR, CDR2 SFDVKD. The CDR3 reads CATSDFHNEQFF. CDR3 in DNA: TGTGCCACCAGTGATTTCCACAATGAGCAGTTCTTC.

This clonotype was counted ten times or more. V usage is TRBV5-1 and J usage is TRBJ2-7, with D tentatively TRBD2 (6 bases). V was clipped by 2 bases and J by 0 bases, with 9 bases between them. Germline-derived CDR1 and CDR2 are SGHRS and YFSETQ. The CDR3 has 14 residues. In nucleotides, the CDR3 is TGCGCCAGCAGCTTAGCGGGTAGCTCCTACGAGCAGTACTTC. It codes for CASSLAGSSYEQYF.

This clonotype was seen at least ten times. The chain links TRBV20-1 to TRBJ2-7; weak D call: TRBD2 (7 bases). The CDR3 totals 12 residues. CDR1 DFQATT and CDR2 SNEGSKA come from the germline V gene (reference sequence). Trimming shortened V by 6 bases and J by 7 bases, and 16 bases separated the two germline ends. The CDR3 sequence is CSAIRGGGEQYF. DNA of the CDR3: TGCAGTGCCATAAGAGGGGGGGGGGAGCAGTACTTC.

This clonotype was detected ten times or more. The rearrangement links TRBV5-1 to TRBJ1-3, with TRBD1 as a possible D gene (6 bases). The CDR3 is 14 residues long. Between the trimmed V and J ends, which lost 0 bases and 3 bases, there was a span of 7 bases. Germline V gene data show CDR1 as SGHRS and CDR2 as YFSETQ. Here the CDR3 reads CASSLDRVGNTIYF. The CDR3 DNA reads TGCGCCAGCAGCTTGGACAGGGTTGGAAACACCATATATTTT.

This clonotype was counted ten times or more. The chain is built from TRBV5-1 and TRBJ2-5; 8 bases line up with TRBD2. V was pared by 1 base and J by 0 bases, with 2 bases of the junction left unmatched. This CDR3 comprises 15 residues. The germline V gene encodes CDR1 SGHRS and CDR2 YFSETQ. Here the CDR3 reads CASSLTSGNQETQYF. DNA of the CDR3: TGCGCCAGCAGCTTGACTAGCGGCAACCAAGAGACCCAGTACTTC.

This clonotype was seen ten or more times. The V call is TRBV11-2, the J call TRBJ2-5; D possibly matches TRBD1 or TRBD2 (6 bases each). Germline V gene lookup returns CDR1 SGHAT and CDR2 FQNNGV. Trimming pared 5 bases from V and 4 bases from J, leaving 20 bases between. The CDR3 is 16 amino acids. The CDR3 bases are TGTGCCAGCAGCGTAACGCTGGAACAGGGAGGAGAGACCCAGTACTTC. Translated, it gives CASSVTLEQGGETQYF.